This T cell receptor beta chain was obtained from a study of T cells expressing NK-cell markers. Study as a whole: Researchers got TCR beta repertoires out of sorted CD3+CD56+NKG2C+, CD3+CD56+NKG2C- and CD3+CD56-NKG2C+ T cells. Most of the eight sequenced donors tested HCMV-seropositive; one tested seronegative.

TCRdb re-called the 5' RACE reads; every CDR3 protein appears as one record, without DNA. Its table records about 460,000 distinct CDR3 sequences. As for this clonotype: The target antigen is unknown.

Study-level points and caveats: Clones of NKG2C+ T cells that had expanded were of unclear HCMV specificity.

The CDR3 is made up of 14 amino acids. The germline V gene has CDR1 MGHDK and CDR2 SYGVNS. The rearrangement links TRBV25-1 to TRBJ1-5. The TCR sequence derives from a woman in her fifties or sixties in good health. Sequencing was carried out using blood T cells: a sorted CD56 or NKG2C T cell subset, CD4+ or CD8+ T cells, or bulk PBMC T cells (not recorded which). The CDR3 region is CASRDSGDNQPQHF.